This T cell receptor beta chain was sequenced for a study of T cells after yellow fever vaccination. Study-wide points: The presence of abundant clonotypes contaminating from the bulk population was possible in FACS-sorted repertoires.

Conversion of TCR transcripts into cDNA relied on 5'RACE template switching, which added a universal primer site and UMIs. MiXCR, applied by TCRdb to the 5' RACE reads, yields one record per CDR3 protein. The sample lists over 300,000 distinct CDR3 sequences; about 4% were seen once. As regards this clonotype: Its specificity is unknown.

This CDR3 comprises 15 residues. Germline V gene lookup returns CDR1 LGHDT and CDR2 YNNKEL (reference sequence). The ends were cut back, 0 bases at V and 4 bases at J, with 11 bases in the middle. The material sequenced was PBMCs, taken 5 days after the yellow fever booster vaccination. The gene calls are TRBV3-1 and TRBJ2-3, with no clear D. The sequence was collected from a man aged 18 to 29 who received the YFV17D yellow fever vaccine. This chain's CDR3 is CASSQEAYGADTQYF. CDR3 nucleotides: TGTGCCAGCAGCCAAGAGGCGTACGGCGCAGATACGCAGTATTTT.